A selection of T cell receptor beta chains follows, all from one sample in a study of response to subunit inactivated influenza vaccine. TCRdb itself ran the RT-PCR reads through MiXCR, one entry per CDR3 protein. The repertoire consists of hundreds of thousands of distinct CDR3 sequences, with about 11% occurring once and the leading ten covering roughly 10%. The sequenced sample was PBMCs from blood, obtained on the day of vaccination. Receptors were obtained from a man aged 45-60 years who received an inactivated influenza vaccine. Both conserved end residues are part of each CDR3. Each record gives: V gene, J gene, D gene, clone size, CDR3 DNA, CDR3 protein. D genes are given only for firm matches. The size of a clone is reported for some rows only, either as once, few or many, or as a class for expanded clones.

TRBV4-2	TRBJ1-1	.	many	TGTGCCAGCAGCCCGCCGGACACTGAAGCTTTCTTT	CASSPPDTEAFF
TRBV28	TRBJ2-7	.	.	TGTGCCAGCAGTTTTTTCAGGGCCGGTTACGAGCAGTACTTC	CASSFFRAGYEQYF
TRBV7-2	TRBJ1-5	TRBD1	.	TGTGCCAGCAGCTTCGGATTCAGGGGGCCTCAGCCCCAGCATTTT	CASSFGFRGPQPQHF
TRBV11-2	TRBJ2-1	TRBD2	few	TGTGCCAGCAGCTCACTCCGCGGTCGGGGAGGGCCCTACAATGAGCAGTTCTTC	CASSSLRGRGGPYNEQFF
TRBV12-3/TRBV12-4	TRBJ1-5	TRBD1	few	TGTGCCAGCAGCTTCGGACAGGGCGTTAGCAATCAGCCCCAGCATTTT	CASSFGQGVSNQPQHF
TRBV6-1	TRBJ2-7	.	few	TGTGCCAGCAGTGAAGGTCTGGTTTCCACCTACGAGCAGTACTTC	CASSEGLVSTYEQYF
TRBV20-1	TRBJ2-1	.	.	TGCAGTGCTAGTTTGGGTTCAGGGGAGCAGTTCTTC	CSASLGSGEQFF
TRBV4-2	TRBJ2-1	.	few	TGTGCCAGCAGCCAAGATCAAAGCCTTTCCCCCTACTACAATGAGCAGTTCTTC	CASSQDQSLSPYYNEQFF
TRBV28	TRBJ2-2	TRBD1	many	TGTGCCAGCAGTCAACCCCCGGACAGGGCAGGGGAGCTGTTTTTT	CASSQPPDRAGELFF
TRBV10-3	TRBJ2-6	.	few	TGTGCCATCAGTGATGGCCCCGGGCGCTCTGGGGCCAACGTCCTGACTTTC	CAISDGPGRSGANVLTF
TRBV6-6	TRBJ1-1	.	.	TGTGCCAGCAGTCTTGACCAGAACACTGAAGCTTTCTTT	CASSLDQNTEAFF
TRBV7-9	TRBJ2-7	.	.	TGTGCCAGCAGCTACGGTTCCTACGAGCAGTACTTC	CASSYGSYEQYF
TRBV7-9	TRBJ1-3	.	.	TGTGCCAGCAGCATCCCCGGGGGCGAGAGCTCTGGAAACACCATATATTTT	CASSIPGGESSGNTIYF
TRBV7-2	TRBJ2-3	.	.	TGTGCCAGCAGCTTTGGGCTAGATACGCAGTATTTT	CASSFGLDTQYF
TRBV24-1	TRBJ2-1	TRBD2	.	TGTGCCACCAGTGATTCGTTGGGACTAGGGGATCGTGAGCAGTTCTTC	CATSDSLGLGDREQFF
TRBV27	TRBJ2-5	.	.	TGTGCCAGCAGCCAACGTGCACCCCTGGGGGAGACCCAGTACTTC	CASSQRAPLGETQYF
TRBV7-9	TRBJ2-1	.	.	TGTGCCAGCAGCTTAGCGGGGGGCGTTCCGAACAATGAGCAGTTCTTC	CASSLAGGVPNNEQFF
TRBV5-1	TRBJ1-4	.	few	TGCGCCAGCAGCTTGGTATCGGCGGATACTAATGAAAAACTGTTTTTT	CASSLVSADTNEKLFF
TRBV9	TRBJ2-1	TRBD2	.	TGTGCCAGCAGCGTAGCGGGGGGGATATACAATGAGCAGTTCTTC	CASSVAGGIYNEQFF
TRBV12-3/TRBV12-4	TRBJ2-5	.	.	TGTGCCAGCACAGAGGGGGGGCAGGAGGAGACCCAGTACTTC	CASTEGGQEETQYF
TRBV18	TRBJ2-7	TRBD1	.	TGTGCCAGCTCACAGGACAGGGGGCGGGAAGAGCAGTACTTC	CASSQDRGREEQYF
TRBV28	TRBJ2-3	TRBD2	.	TGTGCCAGCAGCACACCATTAGCGGGCCAAGATACGCAGTATTTT	CASSTPLAGQDTQYF
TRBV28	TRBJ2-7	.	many	TGTGCCAGCAGTTTATGGACGGAAAAGCTTCCTATTTACGAGCAGTACTTC	CASSLWTEKLPIYEQYF
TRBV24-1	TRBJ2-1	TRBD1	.	TGTGCCACCAGTGATTTAAAGCCGGGACAGGGGGCCTACAATGAGCAGTTCTTC	CATSDLKPGQGAYNEQFF
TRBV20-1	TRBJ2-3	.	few	TGCAGTGCTAGGACTAGGGGCGACAGCACAGATACGCAGTATTTT	CSARTRGDSTDTQYF
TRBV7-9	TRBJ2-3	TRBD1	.	TGTGCCAGCAGCTTGCGGGACAGGGGGCGAGGGGCACAGTATTTT	CASSLRDRGRGAQYF
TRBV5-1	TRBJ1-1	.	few	TGCGCCAGCAGCTTGGCTTTTCAGGGGCCTGAAGCTTTCTTT	CASSLAFQGPEAFF
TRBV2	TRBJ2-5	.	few	TGTGCCAGCAAACCGACAGCCCCCGAGACCCAGTACTTC	CASKPTAPETQYF
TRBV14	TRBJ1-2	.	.	TGTGCCAGCAGCCCCCCGGGACTCCTCTATGGCTACACCTTC	CASSPPGLLYGYTF
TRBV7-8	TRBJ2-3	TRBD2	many	TGTGCCAGCAGCTTCCCTCGGGAGGGCCCGGTGACAGATACGCAGTATTTT	CASSFPREGPVTDTQYF
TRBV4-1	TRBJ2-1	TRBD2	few	TGCGCCAGCAGCCAAGATCCCGCGGGGGGGCGGGTTGAGCAGTTCTTC	CASSQDPAGGRVEQFF
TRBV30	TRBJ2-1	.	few	TGTGCCTGGAATGGGATCAGGGGAAATGAGCAGTTCTTC	CAWNGIRGNEQFF